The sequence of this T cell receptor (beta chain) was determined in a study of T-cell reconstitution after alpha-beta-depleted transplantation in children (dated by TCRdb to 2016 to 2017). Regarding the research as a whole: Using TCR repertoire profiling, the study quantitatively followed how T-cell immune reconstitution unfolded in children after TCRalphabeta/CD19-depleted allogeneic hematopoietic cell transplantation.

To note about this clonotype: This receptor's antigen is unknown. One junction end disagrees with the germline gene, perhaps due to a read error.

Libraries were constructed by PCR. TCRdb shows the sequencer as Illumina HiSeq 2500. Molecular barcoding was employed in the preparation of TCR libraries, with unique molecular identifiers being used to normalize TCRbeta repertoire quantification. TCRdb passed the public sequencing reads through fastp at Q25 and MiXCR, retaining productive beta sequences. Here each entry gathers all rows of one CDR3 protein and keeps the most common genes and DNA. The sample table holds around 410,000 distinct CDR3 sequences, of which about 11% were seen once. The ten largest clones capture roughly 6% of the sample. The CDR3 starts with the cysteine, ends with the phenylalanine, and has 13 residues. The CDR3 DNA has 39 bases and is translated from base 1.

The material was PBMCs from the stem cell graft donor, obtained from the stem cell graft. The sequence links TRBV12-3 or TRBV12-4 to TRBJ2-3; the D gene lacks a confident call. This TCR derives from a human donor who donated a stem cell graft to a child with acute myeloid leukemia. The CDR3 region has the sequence CVSSLSLVDTQYF. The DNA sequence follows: TGTGTCAGCAGTTTATCACTGGTAGATACGCAGTATTTT.